Listed below are T cell receptor beta chains from one sample, sequenced in a study of cytomegalovirus exposure and HLA in healthy donors. Clones were sequenced by immunoSEQ multiplex PCR, and TCRdb holds only the in-frame ones, with some missing. Here the sample spans some 150,000 clones, 75% being singletons. Sequences were obtained from PBMCs. The source is a man aged 35-49 years in good health and CMV-seronegative. Both conserved end residues are part of each CDR3. The D gene is left open where the match is weak. Clone size is not always given. Where it is, it says once, few, many or a class for expanded clones.

J gene,clone size,D gene,V gene,CDR3 protein,CDR3 DNA
TRBJ2-5,NA,NA,TRBV15,CATRGNGLPVETQYF,TGTGCCACCAGAGGGAACGGACTTCCGGTAGAGACCCAGTACTTC
TRBJ2-7,NA,NA,TRBV18,CASSPPEGTYEQYF,TGTGCCAGCTCCCCACCGGAGGGAACCTACGAGCAGTACTTC
TRBJ1-4,few,TRBD1,TRBV5-4,CASSYGQAGEKLFF,TGTGCCAGCAGCTACGGACAGGCTGGTGAAAAACTGTTTTTT
TRBJ2-3,NA,TRBD2,TRBV14,CASSQDRGGTDTQYF,TGTGCCAGCAGCCAAGATCGGGGGGGCACAGATACGCAGTATTTT
TRBJ2-1,NA,TRBD2,TRBV2,CASSTSGGNDEQFF,TGTGCCAGCAGTACTAGCGGGGGGAACGATGAGCAGTTCTTC
TRBJ1-6,NA,NA,TRBV30,CAWSVGGRLPLHF,TGTGCCTGGAGTGTAGGCGGAAGGTTACCCCTCCACTTT
TRBJ2-2,NA,NA,TRBV10-2,CASEGTENTGELFF,TGCGCCAGCGAGGGTACGGAGAACACCGGGGAGCTGTTTTTT
TRBJ1-3,few,NA,TRBV10-1,CASSAGVLGSGNTIYF,TGCGCCAGCAGTGCCGGGGTCCTCGGGTCTGGAAACACCATATATTTT
TRBJ1-2,NA,NA,TRBV30,CAHLGAYYGYTF,TGTGCCCACCTGGGGGCTTACTATGGCTACACCTTC
TRBJ2-7,NA,NA,TRBV28,CASSLVAQGSEQYF,TGTGCCAGCAGTTTAGTTGCCCAGGGATCCGAGCAGTACTTC
TRBJ2-5,NA,TRBD2,TRBV28,CASSIWDYQETETQYF,TGTGCCAGCAGTATATGGGACTACCAGGAGACGGAGACCCAGTACTTC
TRBJ1-5,NA,NA,TRBV10-3,CAIRFAGNQPQHF,TGTGCCATCAGATTTGCAGGGAATCAGCCCCAGCATTTT
TRBJ2-1,NA,TRBD2,TRBV7-2,CASSPKTSGGANEQFF,TGTGCCAGCAGCCCTAAGACTAGCGGGGGGGCCAATGAGCAGTTCTTC
TRBJ1-4,NA,TRBD1,TRBV27,CASSSQGAATNEKLFF,TGTGCCAGCAGTTCACAGGGGGCCGCAACTAATGAAAAACTGTTTTTT
TRBJ1-4,NA,NA,TRBV2,CATRGLANEKLFF,TGTGCCACTAGGGGCCTGGCTAATGAAAAACTGTTTTTT
TRBJ1-1,medium-sized,NA,TRBV4-1,CASSHSQGGLAEAFF,TGCGCCAGCAGCCATTCCCAGGGTGGGCTGGCTGAAGCTTTCTTT
TRBJ2-3,NA,NA,TRBV6-4,CASSDGGLDTQYF,TGTGCCAGCAGTGACGGAGGCCTGGATACGCAGTATTTT
TRBJ2-7,NA,NA,TRBV5-6,CASSLRAGSYEQYF,TGTGCCAGCAGCCTCAGGGCAGGCTCCTACGAGCAGTACTTC
TRBJ2-2,NA,NA,TRBV2,CASKTTGSGGELFF,TGTGCCAGCAAGACCACAGGGTCGGGCGGGGAGCTGTTTTTT
TRBJ1-2,NA,TRBD1,TRBV7-8,CASSLERQGSYGYTF,TGTGCCAGCAGCTTAGAGAGACAGGGCAGCTATGGCTACACCTTC
TRBJ1-5,NA,TRBD1,TRBV7-8,CASSFGDRVVQPQHF,TGTGCCAGCAGCTTTGGGGACAGGGTAGTTCAGCCCCAGCATTTT
TRBJ1-5,NA,NA,TRBV21-1,CASSPRNRGHSNQPQHF,TGTGCCAGCAGCCCACGGAACAGGGGCCATAGCAATCAGCCCCAGCATTTT
TRBJ1-5,NA,NA,TRBV4-2,CASSERGGSNQPQHF,TGTGCCAGCAGCGAGAGAGGGGGTAGCAATCAGCCCCAGCATTTT
TRBJ2-7,few,NA,TRBV7-3,CASSLTPDSYEQYF,TGTGCCAGCAGCTTAACTCCAGACTCCTACGAGCAGTACTTC
TRBJ1-4,NA,NA,TRBV7-9,CASSPSGTSGEKLFF,TGTGCCAGCAGCCCCTCCGGGACTTCGGGAGAAAAACTGTTTTTT
TRBJ1-5,NA,NA,TRBV6-6,CASSKDNSKSNQPQHF,TGTGCCAGCAGCAAGGATAACAGCAAAAGCAATCAGCCCCAGCATTTT
TRBJ2-2,NA,TRBD1,TRBV5-1,CASSLGQGARATGELFF,TGCGCCAGCAGCTTGGGACAGGGGGCTCGAGCGACCGGGGAGCTGTTTTTT
TRBJ1-1,NA,NA,TRBV5-1,CASSLVGQNTEAFF,TGCGCCAGCAGCTTGGTTGGCCAGAACACTGAAGCTTTCTTT
TRBJ2-1,NA,NA,TRBV7-2,CASSLDTYNEQFF,TGTGCCAGCAGCTTAGATACCTACAATGAGCAGTTCTTC
TRBJ1-2,NA,TRBD1,TRBV28,CASNPTGGQGIYGYTF,TGTGCCAGCAACCCAACCGGAGGACAGGGGATCTATGGCTACACCTTC
TRBJ2-7,NA,TRBD1,TRBV18,CASSPGTGGREQYF,TGTGCCAGCTCACCAGGTACAGGGGGAAGAGAGCAGTACTTC